Included here is one T cell receptor beta chain sequence, with context. Its antigen is unknown. Base qualities are not at hand, and no much larger clone is one base apart. Library preparation was by the immunoSEQ multiplex PCR assay. TCRdb retrieved this table from immuneACCESS and kept in-frame rearrangements only. Not all clones are present; in checked studies, unresolved V genes account for under half, and no reason is known for the remainder. The sample table records 39,000 or so clones; around 92% of these occur just once. 7% to 8.5% of the sample is held by the ten biggest clonotypes. Trimming takes 7 bases off V and 8 bases off J; junction bases not matched to a gene: 12. The CDR3 measures 14 amino acids from cysteine to phenylalanine. Kept here is only the CDR3 DNA, which spans 42 bases and is read in frame from base 1. Via the germline V gene, CDR1 is SNHLY and CDR2 FYNNEI. The sample comes from a study of T cell changes during pregnancy in multiple sclerosis (dated by TCRdb to between 2018 and 2020). Background for the entire study: The study examined how the T cell repertoire changed over the course of pregnancy in women with multiple sclerosis.

The source material was CD8+ T cells from peripheral blood mononuclear cells, sampled in the third trimester of pregnancy. The source is a female donor with multiple sclerosis, enrolled in a pregnancy study. The chain joins TRBV2 to TRBJ2-3; 7 junctional bases match TRBD1. The base sequence is TGTGCCAGCACAAAAAGGGGGCTAGAGGGTACGCAGTATTTT. This sequence encodes CASTKRGLEGTQYF. The full variable domain, with segments outside the CDR3 supplied by the reference TRBV2 and TRBJ2-3 proteins, appears as EPEVTQTPSHQVTQMGQEVILRCVPISNHLYFYWYRQILGQKVEFLVSFYNNEISEKSEIFDDQFSVERPDGSNFTLKIRSTKLEDSAMYFCASTKRGLEGTQYFGPGTRLTVL.